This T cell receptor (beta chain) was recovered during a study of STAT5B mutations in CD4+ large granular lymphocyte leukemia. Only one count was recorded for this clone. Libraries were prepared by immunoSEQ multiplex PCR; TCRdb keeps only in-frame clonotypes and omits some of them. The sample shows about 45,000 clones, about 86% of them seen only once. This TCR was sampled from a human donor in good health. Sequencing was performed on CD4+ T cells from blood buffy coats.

The CDR3 bases are TGTGCCAGCAGCAACACTGAAGCTTTCTTT. Translated: CASSNTEAFF. V and J are TRBV27 and TRBJ1-1; D gene ambiguous. This CDR3 has 10 residues. V was clipped by 6 bases and J by 2 bases, with 1 base between them. Germline CDR1 is MNHEY and CDR2 is SMNVEV (reference sequence).